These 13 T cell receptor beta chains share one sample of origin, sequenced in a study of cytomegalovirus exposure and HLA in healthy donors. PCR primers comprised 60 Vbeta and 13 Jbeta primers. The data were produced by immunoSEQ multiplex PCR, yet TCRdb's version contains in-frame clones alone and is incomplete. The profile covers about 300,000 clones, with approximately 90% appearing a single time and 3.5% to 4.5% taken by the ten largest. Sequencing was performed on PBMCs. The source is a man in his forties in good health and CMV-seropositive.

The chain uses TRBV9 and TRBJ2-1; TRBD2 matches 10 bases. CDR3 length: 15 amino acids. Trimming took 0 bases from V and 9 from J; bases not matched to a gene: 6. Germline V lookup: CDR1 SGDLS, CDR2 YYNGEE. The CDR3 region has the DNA TGTGCCAGCAGCGTAGATGCTAGCGGGAGCGCTGAGCAGTTCTTC. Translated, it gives CASSVDASGSAEQFF.

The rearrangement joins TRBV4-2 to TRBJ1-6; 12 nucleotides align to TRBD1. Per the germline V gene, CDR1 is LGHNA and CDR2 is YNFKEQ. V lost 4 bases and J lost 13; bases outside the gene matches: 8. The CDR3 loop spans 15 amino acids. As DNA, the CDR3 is TGTGCCAGCAGCCTCGGGGACAGGGGGCTGGGCCCCCTCCACTTT. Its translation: CASSLGDRGLGPLHF.

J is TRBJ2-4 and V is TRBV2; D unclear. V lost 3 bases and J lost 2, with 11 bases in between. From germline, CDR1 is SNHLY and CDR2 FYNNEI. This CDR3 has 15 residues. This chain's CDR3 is CASSDRRPPKNIQYF. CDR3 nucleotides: TGTGCCAGCAGTGATCGGAGACCCCCCAAAAACATTCAGTACTTC.

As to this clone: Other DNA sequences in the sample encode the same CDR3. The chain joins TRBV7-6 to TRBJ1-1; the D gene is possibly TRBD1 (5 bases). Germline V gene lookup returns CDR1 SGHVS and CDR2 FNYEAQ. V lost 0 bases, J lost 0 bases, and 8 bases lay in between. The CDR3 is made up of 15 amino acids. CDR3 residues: CASSLAEGLNTEAFF. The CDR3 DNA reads TGTGCCAGCAGCTTAGCGGAGGGGCTGAACACTGAAGCTTTCTTT. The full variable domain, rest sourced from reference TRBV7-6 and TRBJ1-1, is GAGVSQSPRYKVTKRGQDVALRCDPISGHVSLYWYRQALGQGPEFLTYFNYEAQQDKSGLPNDRFSAERPEGSISTLTIQRTEQRDSAMYRCASSLAEGLNTEAFFGQGTRLTVV.

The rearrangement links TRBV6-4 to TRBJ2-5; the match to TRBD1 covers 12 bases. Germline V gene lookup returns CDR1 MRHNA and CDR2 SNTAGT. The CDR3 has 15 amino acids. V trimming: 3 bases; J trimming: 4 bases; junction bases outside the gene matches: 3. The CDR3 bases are TGTGCCAGCAGTGAGGGGACAGGGGGCAGAGAGACCCAGTACTTC. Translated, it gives CASSEGTGGRETQYF.

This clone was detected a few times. The CDR3 bases are TGTGCCAGCAGCCCCACAACAGGGTTTGGAAACACCATATATTTT. Its translation is CASSPTTGFGNTIYF. The chain combines TRBV5-4 with TRBJ1-3; D might be TRBD1 (6 bases). Germline V gene lookup returns CDR1 SGHNT and CDR2 YYREEE (reference sequence). With 4 bases removed from V and 3 bases from J, the gap between germline ends came to 14 bases. The CDR3 spans 15 residues.

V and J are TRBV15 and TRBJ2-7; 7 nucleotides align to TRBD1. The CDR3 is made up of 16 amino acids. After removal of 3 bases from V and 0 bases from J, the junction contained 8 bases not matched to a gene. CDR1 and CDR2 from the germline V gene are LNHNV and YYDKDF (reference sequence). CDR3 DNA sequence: TGTGCCACCAGCAGCGGGACAGTTTTTTCCTCCTACGAGCAGTACTTC. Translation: CATSSGTVFSSYEQYF.

CDR3 sequence reads: CASSQDTGTGLFGYTF. The CDR3 DNA sequence: TGCGCCAGCAGCCAAGATACCGGGACAGGGCTTTTTGGCTACACCTTC. The V and J genes are TRBV4-1 and TRBJ1-2; 9 bases are a match to TRBD1. From germline, CDR1 is MGHRA and CDR2 YSYEKL. V shed 0 bases and J 7 bases; nucleotides not matched to a gene: 9. The CDR3 runs 16 residues.

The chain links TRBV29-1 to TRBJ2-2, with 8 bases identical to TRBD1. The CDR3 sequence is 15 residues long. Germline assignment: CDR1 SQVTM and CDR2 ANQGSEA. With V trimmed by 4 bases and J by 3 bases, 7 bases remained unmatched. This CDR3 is CSVGAGQEYTGELFF. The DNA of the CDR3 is TGCAGCGTTGGGGCGGGACAGGAGTACACCGGGGAGCTGTTTTTT.

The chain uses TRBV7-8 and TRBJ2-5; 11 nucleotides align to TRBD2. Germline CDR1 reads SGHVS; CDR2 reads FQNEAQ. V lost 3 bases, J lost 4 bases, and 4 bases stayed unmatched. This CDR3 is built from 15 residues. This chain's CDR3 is CASSFNSGRGETQYF. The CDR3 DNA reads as TGTGCCAGCAGCTTTAATAGCGGGAGGGGAGAGACCCAGTACTTC.

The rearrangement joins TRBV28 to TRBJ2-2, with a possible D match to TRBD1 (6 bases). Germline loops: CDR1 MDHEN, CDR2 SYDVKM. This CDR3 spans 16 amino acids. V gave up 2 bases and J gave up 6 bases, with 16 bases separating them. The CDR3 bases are TGTGCCAGCAGTTTAAGGCTCCAGGGGATTCCCGGGGAGCTGTTTTTT. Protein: CASSLRLQGIPGELFF.

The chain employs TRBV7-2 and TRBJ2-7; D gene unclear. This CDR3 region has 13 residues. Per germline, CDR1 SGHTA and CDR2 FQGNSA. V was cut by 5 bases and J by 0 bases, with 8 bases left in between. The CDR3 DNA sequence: TGTGCCAGCAGCCCGACTTACTCCTACGAGCAGTACTTC. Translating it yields CASSPTYSYEQYF.

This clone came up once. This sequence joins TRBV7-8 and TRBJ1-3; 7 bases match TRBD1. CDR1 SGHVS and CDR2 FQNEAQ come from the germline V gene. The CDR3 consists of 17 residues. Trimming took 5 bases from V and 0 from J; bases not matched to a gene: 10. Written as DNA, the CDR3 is TGTGCCAGCAGCAAAAACCCGGGACAGTTCTCTGGAAACACCATATATTTT. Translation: CASSKNPGQFSGNTIYF.